This is a list of T cell receptor beta chains from one sample in a study of T-cell memory formation after mild COVID-19. TCRdb called the 5' RACE reads again in MiXCR, with one record for every CDR3 protein. There are approximately 430,000 distinct CDR3 sequences in the sample; 20% to 25% occur only once, and around 12% lies in the top ten. Sample: PBMCs or a T cell subset sorted from them (not recorded which). All receptors derive from an adult woman who had mild COVID-19 (a few samples of this study predate the infection). Cell type and time point are not known. Both conserved end residues are part of each CDR3. Expanded clones are given a class, and other clones once, few, many or no size at all.

abundance: many; v_gene: TRBV7-2; CDR3aa: CASSLAGTSGYEQYF
abundance: -; v_gene: TRBV6-5; CDR3aa: CASSLTPNYGYTF
abundance: few; v_gene: TRBV4-3; CDR3aa: CASSQDPPGGNLYGYTF
abundance: few; v_gene: TRBV7-8; CDR3aa: CASSLQAGGRAGELFF
abundance: -; v_gene: TRBV6-2/TRBV6-3; CDR3aa: CASRPTQGRYGYTF
abundance: few; v_gene: TRBV29-1; CDR3aa: CSVEDPRGGSSGNTIYF
abundance: few; v_gene: TRBV9; CDR3aa: CASSVGRSGDPNTGELFF
abundance: -; v_gene: TRBV29-1; CDR3aa: CSVDGNSGLVETQYF
abundance: few; v_gene: TRBV14; CDR3aa: CASSYLAGVQETQYF
abundance: few; v_gene: TRBV7-2; CDR3aa: CASSLGRRGNEQFF
abundance: -; v_gene: TRBV12-3/TRBV12-4; CDR3aa: CASSHTPREQFF
abundance: -; v_gene: TRBV6-5; CDR3aa: CASSYSEWGGRYQETQYF
abundance: few; v_gene: TRBV4-3; CDR3aa: CASSQTTSGSGVRNEQFF
abundance: -; v_gene: TRBV5-1; CDR3aa: CASSIASGSYNEQFF
abundance: -; v_gene: TRBV5-1; CDR3aa: CASSLRGYSVSTGELFF
abundance: few; v_gene: TRBV5-1; CDR3aa: CASIRRQLQETQYF
abundance: many; v_gene: TRBV24-1; CDR3aa: CATSDPGTGDRDGELFF
abundance: -; v_gene: TRBV5-1; CDR3aa: CASGTGASLNTEAFF
abundance: -; v_gene: TRBV9; CDR3aa: CASSSPLAAPTDTQYF
abundance: -; v_gene: TRBV27; CDR3aa: CASTSTVAGGYTF
abundance: -; v_gene: TRBV7-9; CDR3aa: CASSRPSTGELFF
abundance: -; v_gene: TRBV29-1; CDR3aa: CSVELRERQETQYF
abundance: -; v_gene: TRBV3-1; CDR3aa: CASSQATDVDEQFF
abundance: few; v_gene: TRBV5-1; CDR3aa: CASSYRGGEGQPQHF
abundance: -; v_gene: TRBV2; CDR3aa: CATPRKGTDTQYF
abundance: few; v_gene: TRBV7-9; CDR3aa: CASSTNRDGNYEQYF
abundance: few; v_gene: TRBV12-3/TRBV12-4; CDR3aa: CASMALDWREQYF
abundance: few; v_gene: TRBV6-5; CDR3aa: CASRLAGVDYNEQFF
abundance: few; v_gene: TRBV29-1; CDR3aa: CSVVMLGSSYNEQFF
abundance: once; v_gene: TRBV20-1; CDR3aa: CSAREWRSGSYEQYF
abundance: many; v_gene: TRBV12-3/TRBV12-4; CDR3aa: CASSPPPGGEQYF
abundance: few; v_gene: TRBV24-1; CDR3aa: CATSDAASGGFHEQFF
abundance: -; v_gene: TRBV6-1; CDR3aa: CASVLGATYEQYF
abundance: -; v_gene: TRBV4-1; CDR3aa: CASSALPGTDTQYF
abundance: few; v_gene: TRBV4-3; CDR3aa: CASSQEIAGGPKDTQYF
abundance: -; v_gene: TRBV20-1; CDR3aa: CSNTRLNTEAFF
abundance: -; v_gene: TRBV12-3/TRBV12-4; CDR3aa: CASSLGLGELFF